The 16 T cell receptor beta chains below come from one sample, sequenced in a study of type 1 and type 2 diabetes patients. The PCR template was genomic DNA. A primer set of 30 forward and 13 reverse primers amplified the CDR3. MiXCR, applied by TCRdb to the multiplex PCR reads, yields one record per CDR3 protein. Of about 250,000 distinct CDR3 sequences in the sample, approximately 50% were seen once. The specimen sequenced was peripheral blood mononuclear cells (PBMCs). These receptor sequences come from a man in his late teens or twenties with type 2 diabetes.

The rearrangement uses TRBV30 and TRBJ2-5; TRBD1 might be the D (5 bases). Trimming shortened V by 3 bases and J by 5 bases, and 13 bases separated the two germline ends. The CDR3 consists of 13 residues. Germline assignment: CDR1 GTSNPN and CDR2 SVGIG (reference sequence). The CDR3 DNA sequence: TGTGCCTGGAGGAACCAGGGTACCGAGACCCAGTACTTC. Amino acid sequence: CAWRNQGTETQYF.

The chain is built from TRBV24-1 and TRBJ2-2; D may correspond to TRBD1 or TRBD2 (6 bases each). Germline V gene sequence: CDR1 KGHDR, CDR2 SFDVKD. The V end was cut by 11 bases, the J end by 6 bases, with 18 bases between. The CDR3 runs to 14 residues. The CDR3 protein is CASGPGAEPGELFF. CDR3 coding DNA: TGTGCCAGCGGACCGGGGGCCGAACCCGGGGAGCTGTTTTTT.

This CDR3 is CASSYSIQLNTEAFF. As DNA, the CDR3 is TGTGCCAGCAGTTACTCGATTCAGCTGAACACTGAAGCTTTCTTT. The V call is TRBV27, the J call TRBJ1-1, with unresolved D. V was pared by 4 bases and J by 0 bases, with 12 bases between. This CDR3 region has 15 residues. Germline V gene sequence: CDR1 MNHEY, CDR2 SMNVEV (reference sequence).

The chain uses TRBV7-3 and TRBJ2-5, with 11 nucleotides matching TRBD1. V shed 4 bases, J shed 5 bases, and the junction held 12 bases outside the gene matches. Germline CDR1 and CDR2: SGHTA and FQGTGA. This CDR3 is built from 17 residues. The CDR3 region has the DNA TGTGCCAGCAGCTCCGGACAGGGGGCGGATGGTGGGGAGACCCAGTACTTC. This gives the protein CASSSGQGADGGETQYF.

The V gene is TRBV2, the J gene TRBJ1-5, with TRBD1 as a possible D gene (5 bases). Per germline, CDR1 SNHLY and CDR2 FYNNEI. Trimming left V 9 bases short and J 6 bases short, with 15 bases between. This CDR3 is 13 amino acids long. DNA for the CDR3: TGTGCCAGTAAAGGGGAAAGACGTCAGCCCCAGCATTTT. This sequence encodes CASKGERRQPQHF.

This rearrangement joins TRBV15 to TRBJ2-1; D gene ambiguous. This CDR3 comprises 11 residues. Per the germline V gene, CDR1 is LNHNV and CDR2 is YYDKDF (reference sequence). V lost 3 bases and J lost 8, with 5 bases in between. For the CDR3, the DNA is TGTGCCACCAGCAGCGCCTATGAGCAGTTCTTC. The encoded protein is CATSSAYEQFF.

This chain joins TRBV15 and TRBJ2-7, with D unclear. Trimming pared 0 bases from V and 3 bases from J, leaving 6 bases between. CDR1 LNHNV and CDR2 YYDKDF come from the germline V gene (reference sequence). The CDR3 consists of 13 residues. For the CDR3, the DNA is TGTGCCACCAGCAGAGACCCGAACTACGAGCAGTACTTC. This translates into CATSRDPNYEQYF.

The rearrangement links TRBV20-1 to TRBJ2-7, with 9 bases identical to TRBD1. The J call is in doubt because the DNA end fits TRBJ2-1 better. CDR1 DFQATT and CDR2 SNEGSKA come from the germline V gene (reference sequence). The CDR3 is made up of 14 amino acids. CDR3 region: CSASGTGLGNEQFF. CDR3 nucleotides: TGCAGTGCTAGTGGGACAGGGTTGGGCAATGAGCAGTTCTTC.

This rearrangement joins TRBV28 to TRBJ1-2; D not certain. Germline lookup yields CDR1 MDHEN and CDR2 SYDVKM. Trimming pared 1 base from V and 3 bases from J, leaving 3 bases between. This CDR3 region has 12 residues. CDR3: CASSLSDYGYTF. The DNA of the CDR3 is TGTGCCAGCAGTTTATCGGACTATGGCTACACCTTC.

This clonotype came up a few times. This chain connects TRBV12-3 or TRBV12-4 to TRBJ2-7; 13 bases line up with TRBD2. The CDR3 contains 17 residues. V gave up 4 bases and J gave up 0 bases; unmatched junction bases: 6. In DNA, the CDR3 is TGTGCCAGCAGTTCGGAAGGACTAGCGGGAGTCTCCTACGAGCAGTACTTC. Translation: CASSSEGLAGVSYEQYF.

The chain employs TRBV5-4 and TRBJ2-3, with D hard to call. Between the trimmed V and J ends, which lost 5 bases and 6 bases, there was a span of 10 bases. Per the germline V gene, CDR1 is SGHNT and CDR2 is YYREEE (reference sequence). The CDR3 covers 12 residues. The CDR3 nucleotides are TGTGCCAGCAGTAGGATGGGGGATACGCAGTATTTT. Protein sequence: CASSRMGDTQYF.

The CDR3 loop reads CASSLDGTSGGKTQYF. CDR3 DNA sequence: TGTGCCAGCAGTTTGGATGGGACTAGCGGGGGCAAGACCCAGTACTTC. This sequence joins TRBV14 and TRBJ2-5, with 14 bases matching TRBD2. The CDR3 is 16 residues long. V shed 6 bases, J shed 6 bases, and the junction held 9 bases outside the gene matches. CDR1 and CDR2 from the germline V gene are SGHDN and FVKESK.

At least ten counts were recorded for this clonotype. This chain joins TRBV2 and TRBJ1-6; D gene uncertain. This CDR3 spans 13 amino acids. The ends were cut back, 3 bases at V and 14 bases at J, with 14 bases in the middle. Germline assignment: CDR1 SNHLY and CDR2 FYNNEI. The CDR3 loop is CASSEKGHHTLHF. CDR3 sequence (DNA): TGTGCCAGCAGTGAGAAAGGGCATCACACCCTCCACTTT.

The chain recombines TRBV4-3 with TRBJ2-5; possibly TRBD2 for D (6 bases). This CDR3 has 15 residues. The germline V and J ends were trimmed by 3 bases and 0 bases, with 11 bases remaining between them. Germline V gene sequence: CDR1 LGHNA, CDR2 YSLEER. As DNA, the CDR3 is TGCGCCAGCAGCCAGGGAACTAGCTACCAAGAGACCCAGTACTTC. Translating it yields CASSQGTSYQETQYF.

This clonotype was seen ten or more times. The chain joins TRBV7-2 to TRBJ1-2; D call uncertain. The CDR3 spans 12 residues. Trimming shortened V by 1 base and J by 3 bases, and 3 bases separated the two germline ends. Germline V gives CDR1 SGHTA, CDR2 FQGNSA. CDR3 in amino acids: CASSLGDYGYTF. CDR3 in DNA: TGTGCCAGCAGCTTAGGTGACTATGGCTACACCTTC.

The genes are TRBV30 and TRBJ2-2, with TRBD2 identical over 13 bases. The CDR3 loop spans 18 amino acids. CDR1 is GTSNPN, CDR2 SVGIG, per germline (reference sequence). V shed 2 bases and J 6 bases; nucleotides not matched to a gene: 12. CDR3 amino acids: CAWSLIGTSGTRPGELFF. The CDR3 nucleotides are TGTGCCTGGAGTTTGATCGGGACTAGCGGGACTAGGCCCGGGGAGCTGTTTTTT.